The 20 T cell receptor beta chains reported below all come from one sample, sequenced in a study of blood T cell repertoires in COVID-19. Profiled with immunoSEQ multiplex PCR; TCRdb holds only in-frame clones, not every one. Among under 100,000 clones listed, approximately 91% were seen once. Sequenced sample: peripheral blood. The receptors were sampled from a man aged 60 to 69 with COVID-19, enrolled during active disease.

The rearrangement joins TRBV2 to TRBJ1-4; D is perhaps TRBD1 (5 bases). The CDR3 contains 14 residues. V was pared by 4 bases and J by 8 bases, with 14 bases between. CDR1 is SNHLY and CDR2 is FYNNEI in the germline V gene. This CDR3 is CASSGAGSGEKLFF. In DNA form, the CDR3 reads TGTGCCAGCAGTGGGGCAGGGTCTGGAGAAAAACTGTTTTTT.

The chain links TRBV6-2 or TRBV6-3 to TRBJ2-2; 10 bases are a match to TRBD2. Germline CDR1 MNHEY, CDR2 SVGEGT. The J segment lost 1 base and the V segment lost 0 bases, leaving 5 bases of the junction unmatched. This CDR3 has 18 residues. CDR3 in amino acids: CASSYSVLAGGNTGELFF. In nucleotides, the CDR3 is TGTGCCAGCAGTTACTCGGTGTTAGCGGGAGGGAACACCGGGGAGCTGTTTTTT.

The chain links TRBV3-1 (or the pseudogene TRBV3-2) to TRBJ1-5; D uncertain. The V gene lost 4 bases and the J gene lost 4 bases, with 14 bases spanning the gap. The CDR3 contains 15 residues. From germline, CDR1 is LGHDT and CDR2 YNNKEL (reference sequence). This CDR3 reads CASSPRGAVNQPQHF. CDR3 bases: TGTGCCAGCAGCCCCCGAGGTGCCGTTAATCAGCCCCAGCATTTT.

DNA of the CDR3: TGTGCCAGCGGGGGGACAGGGGGCATCACTGAAGCTTTCTTT. It is translated as CASGGTGGITEAFF. The gene calls are TRBV2 and TRBJ1-1; 12 nucleotides agree with TRBD1. Losses at the gene ends were 8 bases for V and 4 bases for J; bases not matched to a gene: 5. Germline loops: CDR1 SNHLY, CDR2 FYNNEI. This CDR3 spans 14 amino acids. Complete variable domain (other parts from reference TRBV2 and TRBJ1-1): EPEVTQTPSHQVTQMGQEVILRCVPISNHLYFYWYRQILGQKVEFLVSFYNNEISEKSEIFDDQFSVERPDGSNFTLKIRSTKLEDSAMYFCASGGTGGITEAFFGQGTRLTVV.

The count of this clone is one. V gene TRBV6-5 combines with J gene TRBJ2-7; possible D gene TRBD1, 6 bases. The V end lost 7 bases, the J end lost 3 bases, and 16 bases lay between the germline ends. Germline V CDR1 and CDR2: MNHEY, SVGAGI. This CDR3 is 14 amino acids long. The CDR3: CASTDTGIHYEQYF. For the CDR3, the DNA is TGTGCCAGCACCGACACAGGGATCCACTACGAGCAGTACTTC.

The chain recombines TRBV7-2 with TRBJ1-1; TRBD1 aligns across 7 bases. V lost 4 bases to trimming and J lost 4 bases; unmatched junction nucleotides: 0. From germline, CDR1 is SGHTA and CDR2 FQGNSA. The CDR3 length is 12 residues. DNA for the CDR3: TGTGCCAGCAGCTCAGGGGGCACTGAAGCTTTCTTT. Amino acids: CASSSGGTEAFF.

The chain uses TRBV6-2 or TRBV6-3 and TRBJ2-1; the D is unclear. Germline loops: CDR1 MNHEY, CDR2 SVGEGT. V was clipped by 2 bases and J by 3 bases, with 20 bases between them. This CDR3 contains 18 residues. CDR3 in amino acids: CASSYRSNTQALYNEQFF. As DNA, the CDR3 is TGTGCCAGCAGTTACCGATCCAATACTCAGGCCCTCTACAATGAGCAGTTCTTC.

This clone was detected only once. The rearrangement uses TRBV28 and TRBJ1-5; TRBD1 might be the D (5 bases). This CDR3 contains 14 residues. From germline, CDR1 is MDHEN and CDR2 SYDVKM. Deletions cut 4 bases from V and 2 bases from J, with 9 bases between. The CDR3 is CASSWGNGNQPQHF. The CDR3 DNA sequence: TGTGCCAGCAGTTGGGGCAACGGCAATCAGCCCCAGCATTTT.

V is TRBV30 and J is TRBJ1-5, with D uncertain. Germline V CDR1 and CDR2: GTSNPN, SVGIG (reference sequence). Trimming stripped 2 bases from V and 2 bases from J, with 22 bases between. The CDR3 is 18 residues long. CDR3 DNA: TGTGCCTGGAGTCCGTGGGGAACGGGAATGTGGGGCAATCAGCCCCAGCATTTT. This encodes CAWSPWGTGMWGNQPQHF. Full variable domain (rest looked up from reference TRBV30 and TRBJ1-5): SQTIHQWPATLVQPVGSPLSLECTVEGTSNPNLYWYRQAAGRGLQLLFYSVGIGQISSEVPQNLSASRPQDRQFILSSKKLLLSDSGFYLCAWSPWGTGMWGNQPQHFGDGTRLSIL.

V is TRBV6-2 or TRBV6-3 and J is TRBJ1-2; D uncertain. V dropped 2 bases and J dropped 5 bases, with 6 bases sitting between them. This CDR3 has 12 residues. Germline CDR1 and CDR2: MNHEY and SVGEGT. The CDR3 nucleotides read TGTGCCAGCAGTTACAACAGATATGGCTACACCTTC. This encodes CASSYNRYGYTF.

The chain employs TRBV18 and TRBJ2-7, with D unresolved. CDR3 length equals 15 residues. Germline-derived CDR1 and CDR2 are KGHSH and LQKENI. V was cut by 6 bases and J by 3 bases, with 18 bases left in between. The CDR3 protein is CASSRDLTVIYEQYF. The DNA for the CDR3 is TGTGCCAGCTCGCGAGACTTGACCGTGATCTACGAGCAGTACTTC.

This chain links TRBV2 with TRBJ1-3; 7 nucleotides agree with TRBD1. Germline V gene data show CDR1 as SNHLY and CDR2 as FYNNEI. Losses at the gene ends were 3 bases for V and 8 bases for J; bases not matched to a gene: 4. This CDR3 contains 13 residues. The CDR3 nucleotides read TGTGCCAGCAGTGATCAGGGGGAGGACACCATATATTTT. The encoded protein is CASSDQGEDTIYF. The complete variable domain, with remaining parts taken from reference TRBV2 and TRBJ1-3, reads EPEVTQTPSHQVTQMGQEVILRCVPISNHLYFYWYRQILGQKVEFLVSFYNNEISEKSEIFDDQFSVERPDGSNFTLKIRSTKLEDSAMYFCASSDQGEDTIYFGEGSWLTVV.

The count of this clone is one. The CDR3 nucleotides read TGCGCCAGCAGCCAAGAGGGGCTAGCGGGAGGATCGAGGACCGGGGAGCTGTTTTTT. As protein: CASSQEGLAGGSRTGELFF. The chain combines TRBV4-1 with TRBJ2-2; 11 bases fit TRBD2. The CDR3 length is 19 residues. Trimming took 0 bases from V and 5 from J; bases not matched to a gene: 11. Germline V gene lookup returns CDR1 MGHRA and CDR2 YSYEKL.

The gene calls are TRBV6-5 and TRBJ1-3, with D tentatively TRBD1 (5 bases). The CDR3 has 15 amino acids. V lost 7 bases to trimming and J lost 0 bases, with 13 bases between them. CDR1 is MNHEY and CDR2 is SVGAGI in the germline V gene. In DNA form, the CDR3 reads TGTGCCAGCACCCCACAGGTCTACTCTGGAAACACCATATATTTT. Translation gives CASTPQVYSGNTIYF.

V gene TRBV4-1 combines with J gene TRBJ2-6, with D perhaps matching TRBD2 (5 bases). CDR3 length: 19 residues. Germline values: CDR1 MGHRA, CDR2 YSYEKL. Deletions cut 1 base from V and 0 bases from J, with 16 bases between. The CDR3 DNA sequence: TGCGCCAGCAGCCAAGGGTCGGCTAGCTTCCACTCTGGGGCCAACGTCCTGACTTTC. Amino acid sequence: CASSQGSASFHSGANVLTF.

The chain combines TRBV12-3 or TRBV12-4 with TRBJ2-1; 7 bases match TRBD1. The V gene end was trimmed by 6 bases and the J gene end by 8 bases; junction bases not matched to a gene: 1. The CDR3 extends over 11 amino acids. The CDR3 region has the DNA TGTGCCAGCAGAGACAGGGATGAGCAGTTCTTC. As protein: CASRDRDEQFF.

The chain is built from TRBV18 and TRBJ2-1, with D perhaps TRBD1 (6 bases). Germline V gene lookup returns CDR1 KGHSH and CDR2 LQKENI. The CDR3 is 15 amino acids. Trimming removed 3 bases at V and 5 bases at J, with 14 bases between. CDR3 region: CASSPGQRVHNEQFF. CDR3 nucleotide sequence: TGTGCCAGCTCACCTGGACAGCGAGTACACAATGAGCAGTTCTTC. Full variable domain (missing parts from reference TRBV18 and TRBJ2-1): NAGVMQNPRHLVRRRGQEARLRCSPMKGHSHVYWYRQLPEEGLKFMVYLQKENIIDESGMPKERFSAEFPKEGPSILRIQQVVRGDSAAYFCASSPGQRVHNEQFFGPGTRLTVL.

DNA of the CDR3: TGTGCCAGCAGCCAAGATGGGTCAGGGTTGGAAGGCTACGAGCAGTACTTC. It yields the protein CASSQDGSGLEGYEQYF. This chain joins TRBV3-1 (or the pseudogene TRBV3-2) and TRBJ2-7, with D perhaps matching TRBD1 (5 bases). The V gene lost 0 bases and the J gene lost 3 bases, with 18 bases spanning the gap. The germline V gene has CDR1 LGHDT and CDR2 YNNKEL (reference sequence). The CDR3 runs to 17 residues.

This chain uses TRBV4-2 with TRBJ2-1; no clear D. The CDR3 contains 17 residues. Trimming stripped 4 bases from V and 0 bases from J, with 16 bases between. Per germline, CDR1 LGHNA and CDR2 YNFKEQ. The CDR3 sequence: CASSLANGPSSYNEQFF. CDR3 nucleotides: TGTGCCAGCAGCCTAGCTAACGGTCCCAGCTCCTACAATGAGCAGTTCTTC.

This clone was seen only a few times. The chain carries TRBV6-1 and TRBJ2-7; no reliable D call. CDR1 and CDR2 (germline): MNHNS, SASEGT. The CDR3 spans 13 residues. The V and J ends lost 3 bases and 3 bases respectively, with 9 bases between them. CDR3 DNA: TGTGCCAGCAGTGACGGCCCAGGCTACGAGCAGTACTTC. Translation: CASSDGPGYEQYF.